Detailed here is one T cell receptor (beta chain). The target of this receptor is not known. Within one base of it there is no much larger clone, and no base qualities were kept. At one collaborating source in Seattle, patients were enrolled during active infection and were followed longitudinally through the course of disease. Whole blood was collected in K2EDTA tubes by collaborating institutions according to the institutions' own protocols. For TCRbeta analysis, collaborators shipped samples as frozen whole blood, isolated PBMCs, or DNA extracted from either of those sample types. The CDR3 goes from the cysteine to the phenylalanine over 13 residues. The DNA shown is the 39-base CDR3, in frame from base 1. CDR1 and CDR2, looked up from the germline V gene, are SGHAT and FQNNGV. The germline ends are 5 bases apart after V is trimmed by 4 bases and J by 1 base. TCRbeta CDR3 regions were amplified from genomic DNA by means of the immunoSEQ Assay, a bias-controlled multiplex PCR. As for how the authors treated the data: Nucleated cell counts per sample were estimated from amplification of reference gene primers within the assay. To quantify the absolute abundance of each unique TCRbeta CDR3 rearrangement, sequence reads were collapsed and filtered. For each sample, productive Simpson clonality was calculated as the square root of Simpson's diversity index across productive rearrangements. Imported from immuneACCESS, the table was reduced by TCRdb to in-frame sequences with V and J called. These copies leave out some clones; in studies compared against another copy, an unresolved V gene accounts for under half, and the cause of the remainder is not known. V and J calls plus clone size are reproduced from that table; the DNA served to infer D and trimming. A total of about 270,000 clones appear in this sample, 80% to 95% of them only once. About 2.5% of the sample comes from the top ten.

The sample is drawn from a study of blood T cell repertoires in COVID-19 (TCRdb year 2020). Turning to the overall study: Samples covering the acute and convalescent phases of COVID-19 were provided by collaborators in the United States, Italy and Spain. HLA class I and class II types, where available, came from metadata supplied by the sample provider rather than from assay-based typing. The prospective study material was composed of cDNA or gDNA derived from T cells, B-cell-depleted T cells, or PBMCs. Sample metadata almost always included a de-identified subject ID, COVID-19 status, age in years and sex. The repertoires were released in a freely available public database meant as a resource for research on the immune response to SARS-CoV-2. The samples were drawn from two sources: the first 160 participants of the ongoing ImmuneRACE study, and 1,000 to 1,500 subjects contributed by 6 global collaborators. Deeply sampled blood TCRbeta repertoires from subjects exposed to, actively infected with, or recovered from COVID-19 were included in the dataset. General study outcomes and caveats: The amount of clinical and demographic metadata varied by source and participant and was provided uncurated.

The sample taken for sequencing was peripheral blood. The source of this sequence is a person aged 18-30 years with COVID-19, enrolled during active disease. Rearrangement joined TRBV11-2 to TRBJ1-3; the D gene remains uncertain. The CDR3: CASSSSSGNTIYF. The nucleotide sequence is TGTGCCAGCAGCTCCTCTTCTGGAAACACCATATATTTT.